This T cell receptor beta chain was identified in a study of blood T cell repertoires in COVID-19. TCRdb's copy holds only in-frame clones and misses some; the assay was immunoSEQ multiplex PCR. The sample contains 150,000 or so clones, about 85% of which appear only once. The V and J ends lost 1 base and 0 bases respectively, with 7 bases between them. Germline V gives CDR1 SGHDN, CDR2 FVKESK. This CDR3 contains 15 residues. Sample: peripheral blood. The receptor was isolated from a man between 18 and 29 years old with acute or convalescent COVID-19. V gene TRBV14 combines with J gene TRBJ2-1, with a possible D match to TRBD2 (6 bases). CDR3 in amino acids: CASSQGLVSYNEQFF. In DNA, the CDR3 is TGTGCCAGCAGCCAAGGACTAGTCTCCTACAATGAGCAGTTCTTC.